This T cell receptor (beta chain) was profiled in a study of control samples from healthy donors and cancer patients. Only in-frame clones appear in the TCRdb table, and some are missing; sequencing was by immunoSEQ multiplex PCR. The data hold some 200,000 clones, with just under 95% observed a single time. CDR1 DFQATT and CDR2 SNEGSKA come from the germline V gene (reference sequence). Trimming stripped 3 bases from V and 5 bases from J, with 14 bases between. The CDR3 extends over 14 amino acids. This chain joins TRBV20-1 and TRBJ2-1; either TRBD1 or TRBD2 may fit D (6 bases each). The clonotype originates from a young man in good health. The sequenced sample consisted of blood. The CDR3 coding sequence is TGCAGTGCTAGTAACAGGGAGGCTGACAATGAGCAGTTCTTC. Its protein product is CSASNREADNEQFF.